The present T cell receptor beta chain was sequenced within a study of T cell responses to AZD1222 COVID-19 vaccine. Points from the study as a whole: A mostly white British donor set with more females was recruited, and clonal diversity was possibly underestimated.

The repertoire was sequenced with immunoSEQ multiplex PCR; TCRdb's copy has only in-frame clones and lacks some. The sample contains some 120,000 clones, roughly 87% of which appear only once. Of note for this clone: The antigen is not known.

The CDR3 loop spans 13 amino acids. Per the germline V gene, CDR1 is SEHNR and CDR2 is FQNEAQ (reference sequence). With 5 bases removed from V and 2 bases from J, the gap between germline ends came to 9 bases. The source is an adult in good health. Source: peripheral blood, taken on day 0 of AZD1222 vaccination. The gene calls are TRBV7-9 and TRBJ2-5; no clear D gene. CDR3 sequence: CASSPRPQETQYF. CDR3 DNA: TGTGCCAGCAGCCCCCGGCCTCAAGAGACCCAGTACTTC.